This T cell receptor (beta chain) was profiled in a study of T-cell reconstitution after alpha-beta-depleted transplantation in children. The TCRbeta library was prepared with unique molecular identifiers. TCRdb ran MiXCR on the PCR reads and lists one entry per CDR3 protein. There are fewer than 550,000 distinct CDR3 sequences in the sample; under 13% occur only once, and 5% to 6.5% lies in the top ten. The germline CDR1 and CDR2 sequences are SQVTM and ANQGSEA. Trimming removed 3 bases at V and 11 bases at J, with 16 bases between. The CDR3 consists of 12 residues. The TCR was taken from a human donor who donated a stem cell graft to a child with acute myeloid leukemia. The specimen was PBMCs from the stem cell graft donor, collected from the stem cell graft. The J gene is TRBJ1-2, the V gene TRBV29-1, with D possibly TRBD1 on 5 matching bases. Here the CDR3 reads CSVDGTSNLYTF. The CDR3 region has the DNA TGCAGCGTTGACGGGACCTCTAATCTTTACACCTTC.